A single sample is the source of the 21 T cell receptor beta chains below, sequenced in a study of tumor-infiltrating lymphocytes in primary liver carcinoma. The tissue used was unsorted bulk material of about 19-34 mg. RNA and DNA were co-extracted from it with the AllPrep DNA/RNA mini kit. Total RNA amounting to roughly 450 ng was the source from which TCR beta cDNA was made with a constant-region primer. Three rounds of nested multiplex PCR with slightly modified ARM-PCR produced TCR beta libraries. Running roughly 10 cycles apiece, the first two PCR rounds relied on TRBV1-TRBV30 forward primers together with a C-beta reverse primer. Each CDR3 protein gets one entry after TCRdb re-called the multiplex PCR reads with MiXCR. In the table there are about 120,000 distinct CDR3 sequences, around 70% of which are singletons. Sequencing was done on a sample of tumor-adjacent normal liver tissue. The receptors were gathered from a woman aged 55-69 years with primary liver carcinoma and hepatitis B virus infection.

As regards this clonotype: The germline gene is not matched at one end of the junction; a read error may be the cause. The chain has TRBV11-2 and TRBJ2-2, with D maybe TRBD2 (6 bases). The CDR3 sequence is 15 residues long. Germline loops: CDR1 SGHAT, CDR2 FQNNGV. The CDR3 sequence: CACSPLRLVSGELFF. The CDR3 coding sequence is TGTGCCTGCAGCCCCCTCCGACTAGTATCCGGGGAGCTGTTTTTT.

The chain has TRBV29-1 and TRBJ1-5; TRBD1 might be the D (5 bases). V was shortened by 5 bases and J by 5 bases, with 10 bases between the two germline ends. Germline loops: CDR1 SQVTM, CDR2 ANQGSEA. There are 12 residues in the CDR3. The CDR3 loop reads CSVRMGDQPQHF. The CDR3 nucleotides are TGCAGCGTTCGGATGGGGGATCAGCCCCAGCATTTT.

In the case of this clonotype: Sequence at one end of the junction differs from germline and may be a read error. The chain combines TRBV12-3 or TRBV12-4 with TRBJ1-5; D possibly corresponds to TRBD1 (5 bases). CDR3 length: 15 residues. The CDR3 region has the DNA TGTGCCAGCAGTTTAAGTTTACGGGGCAATCAGGCCCAACATTTC. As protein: CASSLSLRGNQAQHF.

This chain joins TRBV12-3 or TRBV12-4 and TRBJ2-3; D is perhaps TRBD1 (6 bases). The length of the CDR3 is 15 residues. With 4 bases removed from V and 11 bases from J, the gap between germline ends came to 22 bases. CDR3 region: CASSSTLGGTNRQYF. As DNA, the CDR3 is TGTGCCAGCAGTTCCACCCTAGGGGGAACAAATAGGCAGTATTTT.

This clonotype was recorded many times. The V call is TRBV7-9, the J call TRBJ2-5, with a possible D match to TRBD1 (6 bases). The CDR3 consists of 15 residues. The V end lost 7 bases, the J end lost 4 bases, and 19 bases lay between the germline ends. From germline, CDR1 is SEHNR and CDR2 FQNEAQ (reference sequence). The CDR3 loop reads CASKKGPAGVETQYF. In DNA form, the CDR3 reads TGTGCCAGCAAAAAGGGTCCAGCAGGGGTAGAGACCCAGTACTTC.

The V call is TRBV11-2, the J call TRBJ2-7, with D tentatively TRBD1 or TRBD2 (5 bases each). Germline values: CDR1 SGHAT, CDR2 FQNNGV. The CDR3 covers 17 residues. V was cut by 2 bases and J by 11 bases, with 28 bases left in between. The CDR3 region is CASSLYHSAGRFHEEYF. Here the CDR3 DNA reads TGTGCCAGCAGCTTATATCACTCCGCAGGGAGATTTCATGAGGAGTACTTC.

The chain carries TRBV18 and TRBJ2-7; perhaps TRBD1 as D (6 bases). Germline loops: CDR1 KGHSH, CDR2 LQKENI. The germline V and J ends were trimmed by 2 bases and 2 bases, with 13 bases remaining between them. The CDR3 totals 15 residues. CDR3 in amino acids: CASSPNRDQTYEQYF. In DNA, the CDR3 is TGTGCCAGCTCACCAAACAGGGACCAAACCTACGAGCAGTACTTC.

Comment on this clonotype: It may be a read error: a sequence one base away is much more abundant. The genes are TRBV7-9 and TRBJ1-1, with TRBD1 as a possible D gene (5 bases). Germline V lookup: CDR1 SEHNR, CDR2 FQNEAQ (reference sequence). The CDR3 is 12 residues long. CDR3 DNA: TGTGCCAGCAGCTTAGGCGGGGCTGAAGTTTTCTTT. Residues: CASSLGGAEVFF.

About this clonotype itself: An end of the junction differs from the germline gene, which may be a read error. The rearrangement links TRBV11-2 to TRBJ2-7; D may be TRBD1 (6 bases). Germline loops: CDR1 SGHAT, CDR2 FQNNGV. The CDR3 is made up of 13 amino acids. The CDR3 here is CASSSGVTYKQYF. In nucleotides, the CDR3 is TGTGCCAGCAGCTCAGGGGTTACCTACAAGCAGTATTTC.

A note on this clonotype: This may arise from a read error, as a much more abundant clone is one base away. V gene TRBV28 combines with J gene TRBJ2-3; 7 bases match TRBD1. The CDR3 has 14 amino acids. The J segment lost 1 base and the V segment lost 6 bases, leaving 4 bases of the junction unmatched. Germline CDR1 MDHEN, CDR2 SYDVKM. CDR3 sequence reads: CASRDRTGTDTQYF. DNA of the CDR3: TGTGCCAGCAGGGACAGGACTGGCACAGATACGCAGTATTTT.

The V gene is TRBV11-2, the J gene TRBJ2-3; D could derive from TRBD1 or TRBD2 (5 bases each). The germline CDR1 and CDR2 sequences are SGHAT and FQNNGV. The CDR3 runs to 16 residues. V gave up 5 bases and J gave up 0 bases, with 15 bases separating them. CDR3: CASSRGDLTSTDTQYF. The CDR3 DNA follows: TGTGCCAGCAGCCGAGGGGACCTTACTAGCACAGATACGCAGTATTTT.

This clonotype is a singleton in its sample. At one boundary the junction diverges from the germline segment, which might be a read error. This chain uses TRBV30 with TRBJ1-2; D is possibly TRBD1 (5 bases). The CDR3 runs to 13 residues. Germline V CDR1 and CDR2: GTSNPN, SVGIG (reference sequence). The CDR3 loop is CVWSSQGRYDYTF. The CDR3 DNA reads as TGTGTCTGGAGTAGCCAGGGTAGATATGACTACACCTTC.

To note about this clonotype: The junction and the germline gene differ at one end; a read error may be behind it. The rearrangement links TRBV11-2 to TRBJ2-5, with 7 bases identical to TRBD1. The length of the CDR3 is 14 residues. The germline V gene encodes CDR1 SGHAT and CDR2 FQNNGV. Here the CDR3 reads CVSSFGETGTPHYF. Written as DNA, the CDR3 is TGTGTCAGCAGCTTCGGCGAGACAGGGACGCCCCACTACTTC.

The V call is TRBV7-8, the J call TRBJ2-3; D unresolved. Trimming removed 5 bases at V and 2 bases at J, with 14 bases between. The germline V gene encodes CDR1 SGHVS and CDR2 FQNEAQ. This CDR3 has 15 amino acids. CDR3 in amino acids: CASSTYEKNTDTQYF. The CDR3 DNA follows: TGTGCCAGCAGCACTTACGAGAAAAACACAGATACGCAGTATTTT.

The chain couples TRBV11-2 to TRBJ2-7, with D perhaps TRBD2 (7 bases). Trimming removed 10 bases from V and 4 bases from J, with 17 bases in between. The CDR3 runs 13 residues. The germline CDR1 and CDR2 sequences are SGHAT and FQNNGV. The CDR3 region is CANGLGGGYEQYF. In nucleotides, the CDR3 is TGTGCCAACGGCTTAGGGGGAGGGTACGAGCAGTACTTC.

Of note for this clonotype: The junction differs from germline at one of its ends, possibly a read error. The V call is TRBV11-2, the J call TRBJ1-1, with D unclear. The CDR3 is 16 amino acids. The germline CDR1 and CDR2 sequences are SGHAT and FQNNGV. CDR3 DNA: TGCGCCAGCAGCCCATGGAGGAGCATACCAAACACTGAAGCTTTCTTT. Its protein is CASSPWRSIPNTEAFF.

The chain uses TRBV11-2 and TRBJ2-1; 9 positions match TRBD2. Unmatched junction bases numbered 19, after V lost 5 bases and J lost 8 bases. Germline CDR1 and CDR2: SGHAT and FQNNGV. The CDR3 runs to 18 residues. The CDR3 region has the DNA TGTGCCAGCAGCCCTCGATTAGCGGGAGTTGGACGTTACGATGAGCAGTTCTTC. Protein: CASSPRLAGVGRYDEQFF.

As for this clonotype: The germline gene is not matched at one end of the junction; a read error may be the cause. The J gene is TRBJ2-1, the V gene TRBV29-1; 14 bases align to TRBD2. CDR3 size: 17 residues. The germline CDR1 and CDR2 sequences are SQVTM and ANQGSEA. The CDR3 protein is CSVIIWGTSGRGNERFF. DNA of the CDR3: TGCAGCGTCATCATCTGGGGGACTAGCGGGAGAGGCAATGAGCGGTTCTTC.

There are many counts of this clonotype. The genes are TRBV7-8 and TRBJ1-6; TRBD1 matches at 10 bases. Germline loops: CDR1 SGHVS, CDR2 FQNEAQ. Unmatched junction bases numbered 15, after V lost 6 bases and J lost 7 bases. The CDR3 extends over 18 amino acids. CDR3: CASSSGTGEAFRNSPLHF. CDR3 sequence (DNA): TGTGCCAGCAGTTCCGGGACAGGGGAGGCCTTTAGGAATTCACCCCTCCACTTT. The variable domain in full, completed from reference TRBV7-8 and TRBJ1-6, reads GAGVSQSPRYKVAKRGQDVALRCDPISGHVSLFWYQQALGQGPEFLTYFQNEAQLDKSGLPSDRFFAERPEGSVSTLKIQRTQQEDSAVYLCASSSGTGEAFRNSPLHFGNGTRLTVT.

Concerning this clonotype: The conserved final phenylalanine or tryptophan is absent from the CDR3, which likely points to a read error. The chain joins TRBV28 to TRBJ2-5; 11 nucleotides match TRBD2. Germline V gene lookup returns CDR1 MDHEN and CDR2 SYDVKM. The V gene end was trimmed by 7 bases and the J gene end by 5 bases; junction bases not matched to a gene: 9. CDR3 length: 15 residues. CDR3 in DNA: TGTGCCAGCACTTATAGCGGGAGGGGGCTGGAGACCCAGTACTTA. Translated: CASTYSGRGLETQYL.

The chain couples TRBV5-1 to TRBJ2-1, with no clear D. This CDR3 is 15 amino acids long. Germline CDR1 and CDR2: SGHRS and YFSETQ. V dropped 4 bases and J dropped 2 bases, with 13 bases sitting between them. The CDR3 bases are TGCGCCAGCAGCATTACTGGCAGGCCCTACAATGAGCAGTTCTTC. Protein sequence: CASSITGRPYNEQFF.